These 10 T cell receptor beta chains were all obtained from the same sample, sequenced in a study of CD8 T cells in ankylosing spondylitis. One entry per CDR3 protein results from TCRdb running MiXCR on the 5' RACE reads. Counted here are about 250,000 distinct CDR3 sequences, more than 20% occurring once; the ten biggest clones make up less than 0.75%. The sample comprised blood, either unsorted or a sorted T cell fraction (not recorded which). The source of these receptors is a male donor with ankylosing spondylitis or in good health (not recorded which).

This clonotype appeared many times. The chain couples TRBV4-1 to TRBJ2-7, with a weak D call TRBD2 (7 bases). Germline V gene sequence: CDR1 MGHRA, CDR2 YSYEKL. V was clipped by 4 bases and J by 5 bases, with 18 bases between them. The CDR3 has 15 amino acids. The CDR3 spells CASSRLGGLNDEQYF. The CDR3 DNA reads as TGCGCCAGCAGCCGCCTCGGGGGGCTTAACGACGAGCAGTACTTC.

In this sample, this clonotype turned up a few times. V usage is TRBV11-2 and J usage is TRBJ2-3, with D tentatively TRBD2 (5 bases). Trimming shortened V by 0 bases and J by 8 bases, and 15 bases separated the two germline ends. There are 15 residues in the CDR3. Germline CDR1 reads SGHAT; CDR2 reads FQNNGV. In nucleotides, the CDR3 is TGTGCCAGCAGCTTAGATCAAGGCTTACGGGGTACGCAGTATTTT. Encoded protein: CASSLDQGLRGTQYF.

This clonotype was picked up many times. The chain employs TRBV29-1 and TRBJ2-3, with a weak D call TRBD1 (6 bases). CDR1 is SQVTM, CDR2 ANQGSEA, per germline. Trimming cost V 5 bases and J 0 bases, with 12 bases left between them. This CDR3 comprises 14 residues. The CDR3 DNA is TGCAGCGTTAGACAGGACACTAGCACAGATACGCAGTATTTT. It specifies CSVRQDTSTDTQYF.

This clonotype has more than one count but fewer than ten. V and J are TRBV20-1 and TRBJ1-4, with D uncertain. The CDR3 length is 15 residues. The V and J ends lost 0 bases and 6 bases respectively, with 14 bases between them. Germline CDR1 reads DFQATT; CDR2 reads SNEGSKA (reference sequence). In nucleotides, the CDR3 is TGCAGTGCTAGAGATTTGGTACACGGCGATGAAAAACTGTTTTTT. Translation gives CSARDLVHGDEKLFF.

This clonotype was found many times. The chain employs TRBV20-1 and TRBJ2-7; a weak D match, TRBD2 (5 bases). CDR1 is DFQATT and CDR2 is SNEGSKA in the germline V gene (reference sequence). The CDR3 is 13 residues long. The V gene lost 6 bases and the J gene lost 7 bases, with 19 bases spanning the gap. The CDR3 sequence: CSALGNPDREQYF. The DNA for the CDR3 is TGCAGTGCACTCGGGAATCCCGACCGGGAGCAGTACTTC.

This clonotype appeared a few times. This chain links TRBV12-3 or TRBV12-4 with TRBJ2-1; 10 nucleotides line up with TRBD2. V trimming: 1 base; J trimming: 3 bases; junction bases outside the gene matches: 3. The CDR3 consists of 16 residues. CDR3 residues: CASSLDIAGGYNEQFF. The CDR3 DNA sequence: TGTGCCAGCAGTTTAGACATAGCGGGGGGCTACAATGAGCAGTTCTTC.

This clonotype was observed a handful of times. The V gene is TRBV20-1, the J gene TRBJ1-2, with 7 bases matching TRBD1. This CDR3 has 14 residues. The J segment lost 6 bases and the V segment lost 5 bases, leaving 12 bases of the junction unmatched. The V gene's germline CDR1 is DFQATT and CDR2 SNEGSKA (reference sequence). CDR3 bases: TGCAGTGCTTCCTCCACAGGGGCCGCGAATGGCTACACCTTC. Translating it yields CSASSTGAANGYTF.

The chain recombines TRBV20-1 with TRBJ2-3; no clear D gene. The germline V gene encodes CDR1 DFQATT and CDR2 SNEGSKA (reference sequence). This CDR3 comprises 13 residues. V shed 5 bases and J shed 1 base, with 10 bases lying between them. The CDR3 region has the DNA TGCAGTGCTGCCAGGCCCGGCACAGATACGCAGTATTTT. Encoded protein: CSAARPGTDTQYF.

This chain's CDR3 is CASRATGANVLTF. CDR3 in DNA: TGTGCCAGCAGAGCTACTGGGGCCAACGTCCTGACTTTC. This sequence joins TRBV12-3 or TRBV12-4 and TRBJ2-6; no definite D call. The CDR3 sequence is 13 residues long. The V end lost 6 bases, the J end lost 2 bases, and 5 bases lay between the germline ends.

The table lists this clonotype with many counts. The V and J genes are TRBV29-1 and TRBJ2-7; D perhaps matches TRBD2 (6 bases). This CDR3 is 14 amino acids long. In germline, CDR1 is SQVTM, CDR2 ANQGSEA. Trimming removed 4 bases at V and 7 bases at J, with 20 bases between. The CDR3 loop reads CSVAPGLSREEQYF. CDR3 DNA sequence: TGCAGCGTTGCTCCGGGCCTCTCACGGGAGGAGCAGTACTTC.